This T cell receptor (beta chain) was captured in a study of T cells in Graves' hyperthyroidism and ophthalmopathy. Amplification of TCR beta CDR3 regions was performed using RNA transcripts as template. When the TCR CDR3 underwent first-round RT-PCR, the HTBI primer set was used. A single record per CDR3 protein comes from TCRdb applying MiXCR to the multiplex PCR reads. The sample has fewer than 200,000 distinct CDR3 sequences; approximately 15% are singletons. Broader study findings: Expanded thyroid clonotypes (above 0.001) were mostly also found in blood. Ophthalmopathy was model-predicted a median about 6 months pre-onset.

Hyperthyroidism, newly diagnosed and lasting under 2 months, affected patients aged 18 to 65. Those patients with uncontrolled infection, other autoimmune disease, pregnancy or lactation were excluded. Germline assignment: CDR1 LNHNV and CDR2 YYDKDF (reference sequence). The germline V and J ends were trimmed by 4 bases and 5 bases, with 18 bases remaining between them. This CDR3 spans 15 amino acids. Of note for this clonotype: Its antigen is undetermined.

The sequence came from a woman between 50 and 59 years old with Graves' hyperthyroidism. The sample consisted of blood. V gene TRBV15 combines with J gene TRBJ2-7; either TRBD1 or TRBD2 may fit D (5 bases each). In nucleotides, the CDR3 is TGTGCCACCAGCACATCCCGGGACGGTGCTCACGAGCAGTACTTC. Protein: CATSTSRDGAHEQYF. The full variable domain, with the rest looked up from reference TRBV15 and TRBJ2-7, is DAMVIQNPRYQVTQFGKPVTLSCSQTLNHNVMYWYQQKSSQAPKLLFHYYDKDFNNEADTPDNFQSRRPNTSFCFLDIRSPGLGDTAMYLCATSTSRDGAHEQYFGPGTRLTVT.